The present TCR beta chain was sequenced within a study of T cell repertoires in cytomegalovirus infection. On the study more broadly: Used in the study were CMV epitopes, some recently identified and HLA-C-restricted, others well-studied and HLA-B-restricted. Public TCR beta signature analysis indicated the presence of both CMV infection and matching HLA type. Points from the study as a whole: In two of eight donors, the top clonotype was HLA-C-restricted CMV-specific.

Looked up from germline, CDR1 is SGDLS and CDR2 is YYNGEE. CDR3 length: 14 amino acids. The V and J ends lost 2 bases and 2 bases respectively, with 7 bases between them. On this clonotype: Its antigen is not known.

TCRdb re-called the reads with MiXCR, one entry per CDR3 protein. The repertoire includes under 120,000 distinct CDR3 sequences, roughly 40% of them detected once, and just under 75% sits in the top ten. The specimen comprised CD8+ T cells from cultured PBMCs, sampled from culture after CMV antigen stimulation. V gene TRBV9 combines with J gene TRBJ2-2; no firm D call. The TCR originated in a human donor in good health (CMV status not recorded). Some clones in this sample may be carry-over from other donors' samples. Here the CDR3 reads CASSVDGNTGELFF. For the CDR3, the DNA is TGTGCCAGCAGCGTCGACGGAAACACCGGGGAGCTGTTTTTT.